This T cell receptor (beta chain) was captured by sequencing in a study of early T cells in non-severe SARS-CoV-2 infection. In the study overall: Whole-blood bulk RNA, unsorted, was sequenced, and chains were unpaired. Points from the study as a whole: VDJdb matches were skewed toward anti-spike CD8 T cell responses.

V was trimmed by 0 bases and J by 8 bases, leaving 11 bases between them. Germline V gene data show CDR1 as MNHEY and CDR2 as SVGEGT. The CDR3 runs to 14 residues. Individual cDNA molecules carried attached unique molecular identifiers. One entry per CDR3 protein, called by TCRdb with MiXCR from the 5' RACE reads. The sample shows about 69,000 distinct CDR3 sequences, 9.5% of them seen only once. A remark on this clonotype: Its antigen is not identified.

This TCR was sampled from an adult who was a healthcare worker with PCR-confirmed SARS-CoV-2 infection or an uninfected control (not recorded which). The chain joins TRBV6-2 or TRBV6-3 to TRBJ2-1, with D unresolved. The sample was whole blood. The CDR3 here is CASSYSGVWDEQFF. CDR3 DNA: TGTGCCAGCAGTTACTCTGGGGTTTGGGATGAGCAGTTCTTC.